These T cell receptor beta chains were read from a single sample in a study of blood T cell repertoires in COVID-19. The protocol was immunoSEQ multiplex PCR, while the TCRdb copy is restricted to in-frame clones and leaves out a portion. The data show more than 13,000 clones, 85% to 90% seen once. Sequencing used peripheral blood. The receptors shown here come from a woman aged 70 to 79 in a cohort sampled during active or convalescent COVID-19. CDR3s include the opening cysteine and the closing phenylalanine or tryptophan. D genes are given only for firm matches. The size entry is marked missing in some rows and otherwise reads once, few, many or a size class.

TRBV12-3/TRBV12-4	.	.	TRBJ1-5	CASSLDWGQPQHF	TGTGCCAGCAGCCTGGACTGGGGTCAGCCCCAGCATTTT
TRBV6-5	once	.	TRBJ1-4	CASRGALNNEKLFF	TGTGCCAGCAGAGGGGCATTGAATAATGAAAAACTGTTTTTT
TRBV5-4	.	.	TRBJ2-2	CASSLVEIGELFF	TGTGCCAGCAGCTTGGTTGAGATCGGGGAGCTGTTTTTT
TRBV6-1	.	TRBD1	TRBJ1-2	CASSDRGQFGYTF	TGTGCCAGCAGTGACAGGGGGCAGTTTGGCTACACCTTC
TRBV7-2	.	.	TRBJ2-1	CASSLGLIANVNEQFF	TGTGCCAGCAGCTTAGGGTTGATAGCGAATGTCAATGAGCAGTTCTTC
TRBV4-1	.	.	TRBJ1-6	CASSQDPSSPLHF	TGCGCCAGCAGCCAAGATCCCAGTTCACCCCTCCACTTT
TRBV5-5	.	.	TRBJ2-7	CASSLLPSTKQYF	TGTGCCAGCAGCTTGCTACCCTCTACGAAGCAGTACTTC
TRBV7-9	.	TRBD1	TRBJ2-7	CASSTTGGSYEQYF	TGTGCCAGCAGCACAACAGGGGGCTCATACGAGCAGTACTTC
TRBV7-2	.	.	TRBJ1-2	CASSSRTENGYTF	TGTGCCAGCAGCTCCCGGACAGAGAATGGCTACACCTTC
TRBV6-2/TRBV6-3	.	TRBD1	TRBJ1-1	CASSYPPGQGPMNTEAFF	TGTGCCAGCAGTTACCCACCGGGACAGGGTCCGATGAACACTGAAGCTTTCTTT
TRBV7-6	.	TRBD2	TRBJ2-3	CASSALAGGRTDTQYF	TGTGCCAGCAGCGCCTTGGCGGGGGGCCGCACAGATACGCAGTATTTT
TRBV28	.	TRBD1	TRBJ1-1	CASSQGGGRTEAFF	TGTGCCAGCAGTCAAGGGGGCGGGAGGACTGAAGCTTTCTTT
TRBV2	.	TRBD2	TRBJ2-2	CASTRRRLAPGELFF	TGTGCCAGCACCAGAAGGCGACTAGCACCCGGGGAGCTGTTTTTT
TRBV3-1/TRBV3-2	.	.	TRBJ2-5	CASSHSRGETQYF	TGTGCCAGCAGCCACAGTAGGGGAGAGACCCAGTACTTC
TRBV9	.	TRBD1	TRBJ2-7	CASSEGRTGPYEQYF	TGTGCCAGCAGCGAGGGGAGGACAGGGCCCTACGAGCAGTACTTC
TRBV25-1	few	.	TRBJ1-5	CASSEYIPGRGVQPQHF	TGTGCCAGCAGTGAATATATTCCAGGACGGGGTGTTCAGCCCCAGCATTTT
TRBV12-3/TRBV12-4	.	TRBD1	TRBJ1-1	CASPPTGSEAFF	TGTGCCAGCCCCCCGACAGGGTCTGAGGCTTTCTTT
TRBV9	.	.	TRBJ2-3	CASSAGTSPSTDTQYF	TGTGCCAGCAGCGCGGGGACTTCGCCTAGCACAGATACGCAGTATTTT
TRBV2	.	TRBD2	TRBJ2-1	CASRGTSGGAQEQFF	TGTGCCAGCAGAGGGACTAGCGGGGGGGCCCAAGAGCAGTTCTTC
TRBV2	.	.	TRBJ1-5	CASSEGGRRLPQHF	TGTGCCAGCAGTGAAGGGGGGCGCCGTCTGCCCCAGCATTTT
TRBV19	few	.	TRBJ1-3	CASSIDRAGAIYF	TGTGCCAGTAGTATAGATAGGGCCGGGGCCATATATTTT
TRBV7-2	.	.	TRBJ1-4	CASSFKRGATNEKLFF	TGTGCCAGCAGCTTCAAACGAGGTGCAACTAATGAAAAACTGTTTTTT